This T cell receptor beta chain originates from a study of identical twins (dated by TCRdb to 2016 to 2017). With regard to the full study: The study deep-sequenced TCR alpha and beta repertoires from monozygotic twins, unrelated adults of various ages and cord blood to test whether fetal clonotypes persist. To rule out contamination, the twin experiments were replicated at different times with different library preparation protocols.

All donors were healthy Caucasians. Three pairs of female monozygotic twins, all aged roughly 18 to 30 years, made up the twin cohort. Positive isolation kits from Invitrogen were used to isolate the CD4+ and CD8+ T cell populations. The germline V gene (reference sequence) provides CDR1 MNHEY and CDR2 SMNVEV. The CDR3 starts with the cysteine, ends with the phenylalanine, and has 16 residues. Only the CDR3 part of the read is kept: 48 bases, read in frame from the first base. V is trimmed back by 5 bases and J by 7 bases, and the junction contains 10 bases that no gene match accounts for. Overall study outcomes, separate from this receptor: Compared with coincidental sharing between unrelated individuals, an excess of low generation-probability sequences was observed among out-of-frame TCR alpha sequences shared between twins. Abundant cord blood beta clonotypes had fewer insertions, young adult naive repertoires showed a similar but weaker trend, and memory repertoires showed no such trend. Out-of-frame TCR alpha sharing in monozygotic twins was systematically underestimated by recombination models, whereas sharing between unrelated individuals was in agreement with the recombination models. Excess twin sharing in beta out-of-frame sequences was weaker because fewer shared sequences lowered the signal-to-noise ratio. Zero-insertion analyses could be partly confounded by invariant T cells such as MAIT and iNKT, though diverse VJ usage argued against such confounding for most clonotypes. Because the same donors could not be followed over many years, conclusions were based on cross-sectional statistical analysis.

Receptor libraries were prepared by 5' RACE. Reads for this sample came from an Illumina HiSeq 2000. A universal primer binding site was added through template switching, and the final cDNA carried a unique molecular identifier so that TCR cDNA molecules could be counted accurately. First-strand cDNA for TCR alpha and beta chains was synthesized from specific primers in the conserved constant-segment region. To control for contamination, every cDNA library was double barcoded, receiving both a SMART-Mk sample barcode and Illumina barcodes. TruSeq adapter sequences along with Illumina sample barcodes were introduced in two successive PCR steps. TCR alpha and beta cDNA libraries were sequenced on the Illumina HiSeq platform with custom primers. As for how the authors treated the data: MiGEC processed the raw reads to extract unique molecular identifiers, while MiXCR was used to determine the CDR3 positions. For each individual, recombination models were inferred using an EM algorithm with the repgenHMM and IGoR tools. The tcR package in R was used for shared clonotype analysis, with sharing normalized by the product of cloneset sizes. To study raw recombination free of thymic and clonal selection effects, out-of-frame nonproductive sequences were analyzed. The public sequencing data were trimmed at Q25 with fastp and processed into clonotypes with MiXCR by TCRdb, which kept only in-frame beta chains. Every entry covers one CDR3 protein and lists the most common genes and DNA from its rows. These V and J calls rely on TCRdb rather than the paper's analysis. For this sample the table gives approximately 350,000 distinct CDR3 sequences, of which approximately 13% were detected only once. Roughly 7% of the sample is held by the ten biggest clonotypes.

With respect to this clonotype: Its antigen specificity is not known. Base qualities are not recorded, but no much larger clone differs from it by a single base.

The same sample was also studied in work on yellow fever vaccine responses in identical twins. As the second study states: The authors reported that the T cell response to vaccination in identical twins appeared partly convergent and partly personalized. In the study, vaccine-responding T cell clones were precisely tracked in identical twins.

The rearranged segments are TRBV27 and TRBJ2-2; TRBD2 agrees with 10 junctional bases. The sequenced material came from CD8+ T cells sorted from blood. The TCR was taken from a woman younger than 30 in good health. This receptor has the CDR3 CASSREAGGPYGELFF. The DNA reads TGTGCCAGCAGTCGGGAAGCGGGAGGGCCATACGGGGAGCTGTTTTTT.